One sample yielded the 10 T cell receptor beta chains listed below, sequenced in a study of blood T cells in healthy people across ages. A sample-barcoded 5' primer and a J-beta primer mix were used in a second PCR of roughly 7 to 11 cycles. Each CDR3 protein is one row after TCRdb ran MiXCR on the 5' RACE reads. The table includes 450,000 to 700,000 distinct CDR3 sequences, 27% detected once. The specimen was blood. Receptors were obtained from a woman between 70 and 85 years old in good health.

The gene calls are TRBV29-1 and TRBJ1-1, with 9 bases fitting TRBD1. The trim removed 5 bases at V and 5 bases at J, leaving 3 bases unmatched. The CDR3 extends over 12 amino acids. Germline V gene sequence: CDR1 SQVTM, CDR2 ANQGSEA. CDR3 nucleotide sequence: TGCAGCGTTTTGGACAGGGGAACTGAAGCTTTCTTT. It codes for CSVLDRGTEAFF.

This clonotype has just one count. J is TRBJ1-6 and V is TRBV9, with D uncertain. Trimming removed 0 bases from V and 7 bases from J, with 11 bases in between. Germline-derived CDR1 and CDR2 are SGDLS and YYNGEE. This CDR3 spans 15 amino acids. CDR3 region: CASSVDQLENSPLHF. The CDR3 nucleotides read TGTGCCAGCAGCGTAGATCAATTGGAGAATTCACCCCTCCACTTT.

The rearrangement links TRBV7-2 to TRBJ2-6; TRBD2 is a possible D gene (6 bases). CDR3 length equals 14 residues. Germline V gene lookup returns CDR1 SGHTA and CDR2 FQGNSA. With 5 bases removed from V and 6 bases from J, the gap between germline ends came to 11 bases. The CDR3 coding sequence is TGTGCCAGCAGCCGTCCGGGGGTGGCCAACGTCCTGACTTTC. It is translated as CASSRPGVANVLTF. Complete variable domain (other parts from reference TRBV7-2 and TRBJ2-6): GAGVSQSPSNKVTEKGKDVELRCDPISGHTALYWYRQSLGQGLEFLIYFQGNSAPDKSGLPSDRFSAERTGGSVSTLTIQRTQQEDSAVYLCASSRPGVANVLTFGAGSRLTVL.

This clonotype was counted at least ten times. Written as DNA, the CDR3 is TGTGCCAGCAGCCAGCGCCCCAATCAGCCCCAGCATTTT. Protein sequence: CASSQRPNQPQHF. V is TRBV12-3 or TRBV12-4 and J is TRBJ1-5; D unresolved. The V gene lost 6 bases and the J gene lost 3 bases, with 9 bases spanning the gap. This CDR3 has 13 residues.

The rearrangement links TRBV20-1 to TRBJ1-1, with 8 positions matching TRBD1. V lost 0 bases and J lost 1; bases outside the gene matches: 4. Germline CDR1 DFQATT, CDR2 SNEGSKA (reference sequence). CDR3 length: 15 amino acids. The CDR3 DNA sequence: TGCAGTGCTAGAGATCCCGGACAGGGGAACACTGAAGCTTTCTTT. It specifies CSARDPGQGNTEAFF.

Turning to this clonotype: At one end, the junction sequence differs from germline, possibly due to a read error. V is TRBV6-2 or TRBV6-3 and J is TRBJ1-1; a possible D gene is TRBD1 (6 bases). The CDR3 extends over 13 amino acids. CDR1 MNHEY and CDR2 SVGEGT come from the germline V gene. The CDR3 is CASSNRVNTEAFF. The CDR3, as DNA: TGTGCCAGCAGCAACAGGGTGAACACCGAAGCTTTCTTT.

This chain joins TRBV10-3 and TRBJ1-2; 9 bases line up with TRBD1. Losses at the gene ends were 3 bases for V and 4 bases for J; bases not matched to a gene: 9. Germline loops: CDR1 ENHRY, CDR2 SYGVKD. The CDR3 spans 16 residues. The CDR3 region is CAISEGAGQGLYGYTF. Written as DNA, the CDR3 is TGTGCCATCAGTGAAGGGGCGGGACAGGGCCTCTATGGCTACACCTTC.

This clonotype has just a few counts. The chain joins TRBV5-1 to TRBJ2-5; D is possibly TRBD1 (6 bases). Trimming left V 1 base short and J 2 bases short, with 12 bases between. CDR1 SGHRS and CDR2 YFSETQ come from the germline V gene. There are 15 residues in the CDR3. CDR3 nucleotides: TGCGCCAGCAGCTTGTTTGCAGGGGCGCAAGAGACCCAGTACTTC. It codes for CASSLFAGAQETQYF.

V gene TRBV27 combines with J gene TRBJ1-2; D call uncertain. CDR1 is MNHEY, CDR2 SMNVEV, per germline (reference sequence). The CDR3 extends over 15 amino acids. Between the trimmed V and J ends, which lost 6 bases and 2 bases, there was a span of 16 bases. CDR3 nucleotide sequence: TGTGCCAGCAGACAAAAGCTGAGCTTCAACTATGGCTACACCTTC. Translating gives CASRQKLSFNYGYTF.

This clonotype was seen only a few times. The chain is built from TRBV18 and TRBJ2-5; 7 bases line up with TRBD2. The end of the DNA fits TRBJ2-1 better, so the J call may be wrong. In germline, CDR1 is KGHSH, CDR2 LQKENI. CDR3 length: 14 amino acids. CDR3 protein: CASSPIRGVYEQFF. DNA of the CDR3: TGTGCCAGCTCACCAATACGGGGGGTTTATGAGCAGTTCTTC.